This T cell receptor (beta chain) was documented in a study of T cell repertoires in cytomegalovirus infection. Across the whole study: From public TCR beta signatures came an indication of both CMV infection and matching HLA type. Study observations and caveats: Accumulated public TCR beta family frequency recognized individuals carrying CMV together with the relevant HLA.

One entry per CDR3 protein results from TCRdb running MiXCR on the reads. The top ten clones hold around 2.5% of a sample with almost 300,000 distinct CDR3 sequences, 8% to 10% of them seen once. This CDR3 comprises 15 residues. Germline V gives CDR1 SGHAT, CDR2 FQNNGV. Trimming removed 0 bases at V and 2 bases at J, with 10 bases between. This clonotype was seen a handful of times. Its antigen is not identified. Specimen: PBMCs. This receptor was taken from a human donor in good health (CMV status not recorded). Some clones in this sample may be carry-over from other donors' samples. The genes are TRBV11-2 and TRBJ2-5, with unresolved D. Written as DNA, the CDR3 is TGTGCCAGCAGCTTAGAGATACAGAAACAAGAGACCCAGTACTTC. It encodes CASSLEIQKQETQYF.